Detailed here is one TCR beta chain. Its antigen is undetermined. This sample is part of a study of shared clonotypes between healthy human individuals. For the study at large: With ages of 18 to 49, the donors were two women and three men. Study findings and constraints: Sampling was confined to blood; repertoires within tissues likely differ.

This CDR3 is built from 14 residues. Germline V gene sequence: CDR1 SGHNT, CDR2 YYREEE (reference sequence). V lost 4 bases and J 2 bases, leaving 13 bases between the germline ends. Clones were sequenced by immunoSEQ multiplex PCR, and TCRdb holds only the in-frame ones, with some missing. The data contain 2,500,000 or so clones, around 94% of them singletons. This TCR derives from a man between 18 and 35 years old in good health. The chain recombines TRBV5-4 with TRBJ2-7; possible D gene TRBD1, 5 bases. The sequenced material came from naive CD4+ T cells sorted from blood. Subset of the sample: CD45RA+ positively selected. Written as DNA, the CDR3 is TGTGCCAGCAGCCCCCCTTTCAGGGCCTACGAGCAGTACTTC. Amino acid sequence: CASSPPFRAYEQYF.